Shown below are 10 T cell receptor beta chains from a single sample sequenced in a study of human thymus T cells. Clones were read by immunoSEQ multiplex PCR, and TCRdb kept only the in-frame ones, dropping some. Of some 120,000 clones in the sample, about 95% were seen once. Thymus pieces cut out during corrective heart surgery were the tissue that was used. Source material: thymus tissue. Every receptor here comes from a boy under three years old with a congenital heart defect but otherwise immunologically healthy.

This chain connects TRBV27 to TRBJ2-3; D is possibly TRBD1 or TRBD2 (5 bases each). Germline assignment: CDR1 MNHEY and CDR2 SMNVEV (reference sequence). The CDR3 totals 14 residues. Trimming left V 5 bases short and J 2 bases short, with 11 bases between. The CDR3 DNA reads TGTGCCAGCAGTAGGGACGGGGCCACAGATACGCAGTATTTT. It translates to CASSRDGATDTQYF.

The J gene is TRBJ2-1, the V gene TRBV7-8, with 14 bases identical to TRBD2. The J segment lost 6 bases and the V segment lost 8 bases, leaving 6 bases of the junction unmatched. Germline assignment: CDR1 SGHVS and CDR2 FQNEAQ. The length of the CDR3 is 15 residues. CDR3 protein: CASALGTSGGNEQFF. CDR3 nucleotides: TGTGCCAGCGCCCTGGGGACTAGCGGGGGCAATGAGCAGTTCTTC.

This chain uses TRBV4-2 with TRBJ2-5; D may match TRBD1 or TRBD2 (6 bases each). Trimming left V 3 bases short and J 3 bases short, with 8 bases between. This CDR3 spans 13 amino acids. CDR1 is LGHNA, CDR2 YNFKEQ, per germline. For the CDR3, the DNA is TGTGCCAGCAGCCAGAGGGGGGAAGAGACCCAGTACTTC. It specifies CASSQRGEETQYF.

The chain couples TRBV28 to TRBJ1-1; unclear D gene. CDR1 MDHEN and CDR2 SYDVKM come from the germline V gene. CDR3 size: 12 residues. V lost 2 bases, J lost 4 bases, and 5 bases lay in between. The CDR3 spells CASSLRVTEAFF. CDR3 in DNA: TGTGCCAGCAGTTTAAGGGTCACTGAAGCTTTCTTT.

The chain is built from TRBV11-1 and TRBJ1-1, with D tentatively TRBD1 (5 bases). Germline V lookup: CDR1 SGHAT, CDR2 FQDESV (reference sequence). The CDR3 runs 14 residues. The V end was cut by 2 bases, the J end by 2 bases, with 9 bases between. CDR3 coding DNA: TGTGCCAGCAGCTTAAGGGGCCAAAACACTGAAGCTTTCTTT. Encoded protein: CASSLRGQNTEAFF.

This rearrangement joins TRBV23-1 to TRBJ2-3; TRBD2 matches at 12 bases. TRBV23-1 is placed among ORFs of uncertain function. V shed 0 bases, J shed 8 bases, and the junction held 6 bases outside the gene matches. CDR3 length equals 16 residues. DNA of the CDR3: TGCGCCAGCAGTCAATCCCCTAGCGGGGGGGCTGGTACGCAGTATTTT. Protein sequence: CASSQSPSGGAGTQYF.

This clone was counted between two and nine times. The chain couples TRBV4-1 to TRBJ1-1, with no clear D. The CDR3 loop spans 17 amino acids. Per germline, CDR1 MGHRA and CDR2 YSYEKL. Trimming cost V 0 bases and J 7 bases, with 21 bases left between them. The CDR3 nucleotides read TGCGCCAGCAGCCAAGATCGGAGGGCCGCCTCGATTCATGAAGCTTTCTTT. This gives the protein CASSQDRRAASIHEAFF.

V and J are TRBV4-3 and TRBJ1-1; D remains unclear. The germline V and J ends were trimmed by 4 bases and 5 bases, with 26 bases remaining between them. There are 18 residues in the CDR3. Germline V gene sequence: CDR1 LGHNA, CDR2 YSLEER. CDR3 coding DNA: TGCGCCAGCAGCCCGACCTTGGCGCCCCCGGGTGGTGAGACTGAAGCTTTCTTT. It is translated as CASSPTLAPPGGETEAFF.

V is TRBV28 and J is TRBJ1-1; 7 nucleotides match TRBD1. V lost 5 bases, J lost 1 base, and 13 bases stayed unmatched. Germline V lookup: CDR1 MDHEN, CDR2 SYDVKM. This CDR3 is 17 amino acids long. The CDR3 DNA is TGTGCCAGCAGTCGAGGGGTACGGGACAGATCGAACACTGAAGCTTTCTTT. Translation: CASSRGVRDRSNTEAFF.

CDR3 protein: CASSSNGTRGDLGYTF. CDR3 nucleotide sequence: TGTGCCAGCAGCTCTAATGGAACTAGGGGGGACTTAGGCTACACCTTC. The chain couples TRBV7-6 to TRBJ1-2; possible D gene TRBD1, 6 bases. Germline V gene data show CDR1 as SGHVS and CDR2 as FNYEAQ. The CDR3 extends over 16 amino acids. The V gene lost 4 bases and the J gene lost 8 bases, with 23 bases spanning the gap.